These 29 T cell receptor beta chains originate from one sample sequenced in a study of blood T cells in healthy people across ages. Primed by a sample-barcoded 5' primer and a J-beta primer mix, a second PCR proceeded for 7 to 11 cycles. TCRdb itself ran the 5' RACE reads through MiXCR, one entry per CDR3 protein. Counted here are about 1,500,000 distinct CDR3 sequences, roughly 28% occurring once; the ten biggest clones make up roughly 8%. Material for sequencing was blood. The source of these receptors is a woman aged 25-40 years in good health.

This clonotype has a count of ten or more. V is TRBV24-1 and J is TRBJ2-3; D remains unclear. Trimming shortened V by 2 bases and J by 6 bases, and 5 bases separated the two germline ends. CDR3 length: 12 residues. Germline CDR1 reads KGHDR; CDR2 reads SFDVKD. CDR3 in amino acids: CATSDSLDTQYF. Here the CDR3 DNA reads TGTGCCACCAGTGATTCTCTGGATACGCAGTATTTT.

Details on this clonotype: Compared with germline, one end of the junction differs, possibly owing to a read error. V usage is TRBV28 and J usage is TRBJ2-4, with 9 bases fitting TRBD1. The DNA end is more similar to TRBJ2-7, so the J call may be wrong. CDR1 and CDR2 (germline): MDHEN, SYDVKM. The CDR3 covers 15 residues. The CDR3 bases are TGTGCCAACAGTCCCGGGGACAGGGTCGCCTACGAGCAGTACTTC. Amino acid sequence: CANSPGDRVAYEQYF.

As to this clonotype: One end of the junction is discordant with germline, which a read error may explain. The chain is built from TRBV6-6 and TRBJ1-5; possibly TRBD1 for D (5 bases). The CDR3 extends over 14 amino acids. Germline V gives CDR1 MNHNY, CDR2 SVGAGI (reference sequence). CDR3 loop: CASTQRGLNRPQHF. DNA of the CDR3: TGTGCCAGCACCCAACGGGGACTCAATCGGCCCCAGCATTTT.

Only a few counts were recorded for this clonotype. CDR3 residues: CASSPPGPAGYEQYF. Here the CDR3 DNA reads TGTGCCAGCAGCCCACCAGGACCCGCTGGCTACGAGCAGTACTTC. This chain links TRBV5-6 with TRBJ2-7; D unresolved. The CDR3 length is 15 residues. Trimming removed 4 bases from V and 3 bases from J, with 17 bases in between. Germline CDR1 reads SGHDT; CDR2 reads YYEEEE.

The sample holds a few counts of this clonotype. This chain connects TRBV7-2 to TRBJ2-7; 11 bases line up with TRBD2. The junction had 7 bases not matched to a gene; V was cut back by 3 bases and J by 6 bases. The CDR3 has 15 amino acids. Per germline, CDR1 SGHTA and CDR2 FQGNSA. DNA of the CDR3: TGTGCCAGCAGCTTTCGGCATAGCGGGAGGGGCGAGCAGTACTTC. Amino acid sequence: CASSFRHSGRGEQYF. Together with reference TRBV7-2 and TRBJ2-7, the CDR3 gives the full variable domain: GAGVSQSPSNKVTEKGKDVELRCDPISGHTALYWYRQSLGQGLEFLIYFQGNSAPDKSGLPSDRFSAERTGGSVSTLTIQRTQQEDSAVYLCASSFRHSGRGEQYFGPGTRLTVT.

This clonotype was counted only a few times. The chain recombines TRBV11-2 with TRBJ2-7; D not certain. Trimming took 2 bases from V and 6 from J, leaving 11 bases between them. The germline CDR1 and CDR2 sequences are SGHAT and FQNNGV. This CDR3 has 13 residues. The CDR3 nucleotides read TGTGCCAGCAGCTTAATTCCCCGGGTCGAGCAGTACTTC. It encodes CASSLIPRVEQYF.

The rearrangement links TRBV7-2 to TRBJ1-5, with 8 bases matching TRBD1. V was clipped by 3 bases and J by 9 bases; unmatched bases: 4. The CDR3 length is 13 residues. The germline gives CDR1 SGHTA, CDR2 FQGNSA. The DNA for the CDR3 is TGTGCCAGCAGCTTTGGACAGGGCCTGCCCCAGCATTTT. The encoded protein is CASSFGQGLPQHF.

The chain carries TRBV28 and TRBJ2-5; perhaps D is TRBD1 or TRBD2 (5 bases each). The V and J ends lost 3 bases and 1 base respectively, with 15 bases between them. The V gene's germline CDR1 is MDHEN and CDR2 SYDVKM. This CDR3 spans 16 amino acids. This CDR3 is CASSFGLSGGQETQYF. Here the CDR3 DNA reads TGTGCCAGCAGTTTCGGATTGAGTGGGGGCCAAGAGACCCAGTACTTC.

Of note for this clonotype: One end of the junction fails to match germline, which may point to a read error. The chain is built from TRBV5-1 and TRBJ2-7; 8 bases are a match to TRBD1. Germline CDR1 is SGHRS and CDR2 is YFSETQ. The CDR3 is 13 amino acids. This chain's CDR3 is CASSTRTGYDQYF. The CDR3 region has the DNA TGCGCCAGCAGCACAAGGACAGGGTACGATCAGTACTTC.

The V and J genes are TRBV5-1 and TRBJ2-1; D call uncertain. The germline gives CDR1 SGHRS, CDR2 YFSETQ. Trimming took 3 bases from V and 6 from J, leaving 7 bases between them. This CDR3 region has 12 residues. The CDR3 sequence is CASSWRPNEQFF. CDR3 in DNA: TGCGCCAGCAGCTGGAGACCCAATGAGCAGTTCTTC.

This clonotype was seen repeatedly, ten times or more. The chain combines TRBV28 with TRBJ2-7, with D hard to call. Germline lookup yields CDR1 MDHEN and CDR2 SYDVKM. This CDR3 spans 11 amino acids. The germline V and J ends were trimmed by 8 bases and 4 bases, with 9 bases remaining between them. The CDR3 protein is CASGYRYEQYF. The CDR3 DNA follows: TGTGCCAGCGGCTATAGATACGAGCAGTACTTC.

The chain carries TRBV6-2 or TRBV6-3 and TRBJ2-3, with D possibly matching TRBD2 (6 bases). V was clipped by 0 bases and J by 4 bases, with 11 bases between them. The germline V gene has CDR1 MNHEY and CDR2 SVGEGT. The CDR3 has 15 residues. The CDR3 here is CASSYSAGNSDTQYF. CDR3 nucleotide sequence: TGTGCCAGCAGTTACTCCGCGGGGAATTCAGATACGCAGTATTTT.

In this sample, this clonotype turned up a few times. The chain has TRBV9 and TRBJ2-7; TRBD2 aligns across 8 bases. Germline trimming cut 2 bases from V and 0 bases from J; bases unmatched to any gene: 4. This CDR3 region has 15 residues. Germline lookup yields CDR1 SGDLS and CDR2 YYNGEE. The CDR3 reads CASSVSGGDSYEQYF. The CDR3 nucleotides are TGTGCCAGCAGCGTGTCCGGGGGGGACTCCTACGAGCAGTACTTC.

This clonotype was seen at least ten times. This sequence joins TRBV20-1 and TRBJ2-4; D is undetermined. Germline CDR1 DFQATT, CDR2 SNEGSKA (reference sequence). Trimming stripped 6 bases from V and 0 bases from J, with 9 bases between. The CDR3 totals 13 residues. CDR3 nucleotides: TGCAGTGCCCCGACACTAGCCAAAAACATTCAGTACTTC. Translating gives CSAPTLAKNIQYF.

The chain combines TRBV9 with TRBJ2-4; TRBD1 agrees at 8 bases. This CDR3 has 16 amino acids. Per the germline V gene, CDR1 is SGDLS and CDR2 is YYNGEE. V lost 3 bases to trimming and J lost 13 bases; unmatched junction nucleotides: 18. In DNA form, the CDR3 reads TGTGCCAGCAGCGCTAGCAGGGGGCAGGGTTACAATGAGCAGTACTTC. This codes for CASSASRGQGYNEQYF.

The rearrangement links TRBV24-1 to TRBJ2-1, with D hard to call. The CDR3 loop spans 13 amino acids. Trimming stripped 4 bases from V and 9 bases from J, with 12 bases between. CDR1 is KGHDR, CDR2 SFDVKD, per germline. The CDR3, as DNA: TGTGCCACCAGTGACCGGGTAATAGGTGAGCAGTTCTTC. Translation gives CATSDRVIGEQFF.

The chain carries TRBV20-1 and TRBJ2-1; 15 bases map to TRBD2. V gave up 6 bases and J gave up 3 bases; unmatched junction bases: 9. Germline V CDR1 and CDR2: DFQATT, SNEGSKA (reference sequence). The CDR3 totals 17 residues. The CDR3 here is CSAWGGLAGGLYNEQFF. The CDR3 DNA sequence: TGCAGTGCCTGGGGAGGACTAGCGGGGGGGCTCTACAATGAGCAGTTCTTC.

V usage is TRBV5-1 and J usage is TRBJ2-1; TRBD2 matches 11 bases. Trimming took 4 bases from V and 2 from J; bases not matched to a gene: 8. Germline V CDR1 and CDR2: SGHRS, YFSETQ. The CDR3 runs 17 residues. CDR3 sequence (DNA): TGCGCCAGCAGCCTCGGGGGGACTAGCGGCCCCTACAATGAGCAGTTCTTC. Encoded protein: CASSLGGTSGPYNEQFF.

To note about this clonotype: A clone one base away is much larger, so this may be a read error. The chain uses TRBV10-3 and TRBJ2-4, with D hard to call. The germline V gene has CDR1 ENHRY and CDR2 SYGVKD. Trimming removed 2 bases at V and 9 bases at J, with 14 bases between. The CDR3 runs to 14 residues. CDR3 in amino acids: CAISEPPGESIQYF. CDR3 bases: TGTGCCATCAGTGAGCCCCCGGGTGAAAGCATTCAGTACTTC.

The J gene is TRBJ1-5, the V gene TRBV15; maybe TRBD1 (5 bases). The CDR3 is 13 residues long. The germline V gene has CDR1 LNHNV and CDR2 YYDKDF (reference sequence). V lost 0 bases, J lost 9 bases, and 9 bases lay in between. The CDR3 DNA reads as TGTGCCACCAGCAGAGATTGGACATGGCCCCAGCATTTT. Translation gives CATSRDWTWPQHF. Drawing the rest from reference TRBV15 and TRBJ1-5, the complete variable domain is DAMVIQNPRYQVTQFGKPVTLSCSQTLNHNVMYWYQQKSSQAPKLLFHYYDKDFNNEADTPDNFQSRRPNTSFCFLDIRSPGLGDTAMYLCATSRDWTWPQHFGDGTRLSIL.

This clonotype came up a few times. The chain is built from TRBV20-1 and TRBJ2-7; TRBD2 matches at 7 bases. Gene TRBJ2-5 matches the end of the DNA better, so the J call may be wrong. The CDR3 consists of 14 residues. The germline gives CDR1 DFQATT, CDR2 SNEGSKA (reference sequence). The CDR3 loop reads CSAREGAGVRTQYF. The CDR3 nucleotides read TGCAGTGCTAGAGAAGGGGCGGGGGTGAGGACCCAGTACTTC.

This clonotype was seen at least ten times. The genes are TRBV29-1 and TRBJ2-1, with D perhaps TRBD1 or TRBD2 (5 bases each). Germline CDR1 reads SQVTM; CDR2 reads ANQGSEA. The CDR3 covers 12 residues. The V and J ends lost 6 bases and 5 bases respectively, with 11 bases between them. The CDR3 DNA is TGCAGCGTCGGGACGGTGAACAATGAGCAGTTCTTC. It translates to CSVGTVNNEQFF.

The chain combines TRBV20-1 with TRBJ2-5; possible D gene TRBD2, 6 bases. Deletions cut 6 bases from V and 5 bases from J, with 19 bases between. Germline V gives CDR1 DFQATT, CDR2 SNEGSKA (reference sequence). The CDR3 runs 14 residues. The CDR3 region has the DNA TGCAGTGCATATCCCGGGGGATCGGGTGAGACCCAGTACTTC. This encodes CSAYPGGSGETQYF.

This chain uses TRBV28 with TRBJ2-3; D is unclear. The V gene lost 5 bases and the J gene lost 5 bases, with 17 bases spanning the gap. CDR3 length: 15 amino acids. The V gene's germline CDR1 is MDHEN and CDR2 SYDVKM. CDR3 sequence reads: CASSPGPLGLDTQYF. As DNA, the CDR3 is TGTGCCAGCAGTCCTGGACCCCTTGGCCTAGATACGCAGTATTTT. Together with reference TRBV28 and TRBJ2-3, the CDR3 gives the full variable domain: DVKVTQSSRYLVKRTGEKVFLECVQDMDHENMFWYRQDPGLGLRLIYFSYDVKMKEKGDIPEGYSVSREKKERFSLILESASTNQTSMYLCASSPGPLGLDTQYFGPGTRLTVL.

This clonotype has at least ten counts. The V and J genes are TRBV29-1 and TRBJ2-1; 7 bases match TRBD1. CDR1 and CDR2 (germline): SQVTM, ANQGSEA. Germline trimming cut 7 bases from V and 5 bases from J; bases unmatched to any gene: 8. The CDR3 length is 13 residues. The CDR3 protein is CSADRTGNNEQFF. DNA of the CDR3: TGCAGCGCCGATCGGACAGGAAACAATGAGCAGTTCTTC.

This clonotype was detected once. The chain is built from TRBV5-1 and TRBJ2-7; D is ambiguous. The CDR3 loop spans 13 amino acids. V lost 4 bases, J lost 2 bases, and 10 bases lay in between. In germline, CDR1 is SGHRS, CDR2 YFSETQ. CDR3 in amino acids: CASSTRQPYEQYF. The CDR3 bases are TGCGCCAGCAGCACCAGACAACCCTACGAGCAGTACTTC.

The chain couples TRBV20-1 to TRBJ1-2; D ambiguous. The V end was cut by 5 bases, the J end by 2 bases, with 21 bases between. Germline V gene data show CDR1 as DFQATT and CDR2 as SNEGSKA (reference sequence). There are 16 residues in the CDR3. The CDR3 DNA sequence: TGCAGTGCTCCCATGGGATCGGGCCCTGGGAACTATGGCTACACCTTC. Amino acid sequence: CSAPMGSGPGNYGYTF.

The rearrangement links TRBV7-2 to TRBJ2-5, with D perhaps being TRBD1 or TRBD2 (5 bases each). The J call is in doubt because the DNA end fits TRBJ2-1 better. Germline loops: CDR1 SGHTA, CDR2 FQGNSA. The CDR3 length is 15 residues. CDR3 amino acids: CASSPDRGHQETQFF. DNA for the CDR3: TGTGCCAGCAGCCCTGATCGGGGCCACCAAGAGACCCAGTTCTTC.

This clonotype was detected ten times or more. The CDR3 here is CASSQTGFYEQYF. The DNA of the CDR3 is TGCGCCAGCAGCCAGACAGGATTCTACGAGCAGTACTTC. The V gene is TRBV4-1, the J gene TRBJ2-7, with TRBD1 as a possible D gene (6 bases). CDR3 length equals 13 residues. Per the germline V gene, CDR1 is MGHRA and CDR2 is YSYEKL. Trimming left V 3 bases short and J 3 bases short, with 9 bases between.